This is a list of T cell receptor beta chains from one sample in a study of shared clonotypes between healthy human individuals. Measured with immunoSEQ multiplex PCR; TCRdb has only the in-frame clones, and not every one. The table lists some 550,000 clones, 97% of them singletons, with 0.057% in the top ten. Sequenced material: naive CD4+ T cells sorted from blood. The receptors were gathered from a woman in her 30s in good health. Both conserved end residues are part of each CDR3. A D gene is named only where the DNA matches it firmly.

V: TRBV19; D: -; J: TRBJ1-5; CDR3: CASSVPGTISQPQHF
V: TRBV2; D: -; J: TRBJ1-3; CDR3: CASSAQDAGEVSGNTIYF
V: TRBV2; D: -; J: TRBJ2-5; CDR3: CASSGSRETQYF
V: TRBV10-3; D: -; J: TRBJ2-7; CDR3: CAISNRGGSNYEQYF
V: TRBV19; D: TRBD1; J: TRBJ1-5; CDR3: CASSIVTGNQPQHF
V: TRBV7-9; D: TRBD2; J: TRBJ2-7; CDR3: CASNPAGFNEQYF
V: TRBV25-1; D: -; J: -; CDR3: CASSPPIGYEQYF
V: TRBV19; D: -; J: TRBJ1-5; CDR3: CASSPGGRDNQPQHF
V: TRBV28; D: TRBD1; J: TRBJ2-7; CDR3: CASSPGGAPYEQYF
V: TRBV28; D: TRBD1; J: TRBJ1-4; CDR3: CASSPGTAGNEKLFF
V: TRBV29-1; D: -; J: TRBJ2-6; CDR3: CSGTGLGSGANVLTF
V: TRBV5-1; D: TRBD1; J: TRBJ2-7; CDR3: CASSPGTGATYEQYF
V: TRBV6-6; D: -; J: TRBJ2-5; CDR3: CAIKGVEETQYF
V: TRBV7-2; D: TRBD1; J: TRBJ2-7; CDR3: CASSYSGTGKGEQYF
V: TRBV6-1; D: TRBD2; J: TRBJ2-1; CDR3: CASSEWASGSSEQFF
V: TRBV18; D: TRBD2; J: TRBJ2-4; CDR3: CASSPGVSGGAKNIQYF
V: TRBV28; D: -; J: TRBJ2-3; CDR3: CASSSLRLVGYDTQYF
V: TRBV19; D: TRBD2; J: TRBJ2-3; CDR3: CASSGEGLAGGQNTDTQYF
V: TRBV28; D: -; J: TRBJ2-1; CDR3: CASSPADWNEQFF
V: TRBV10-2; D: -; J: TRBJ2-3; CDR3: CASSTGYSTDTQYF
V: TRBV6-1; D: TRBD1; J: TRBJ1-2; CDR3: CASRGQGIYGYTF
V: TRBV10-2; D: -; J: TRBJ2-7; CDR3: CASSRLGVAYEQYF
V: TRBV14; D: -; J: TRBJ2-7; CDR3: CASSQGLYEQYF
V: TRBV5-4; D: TRBD2; J: TRBJ2-1; CDR3: CASSLEAGGPGEQFF
V: TRBV19; D: -; J: TRBJ2-1; CDR3: CASSIGLFGNEQFF
V: TRBV9; D: TRBD1; J: TRBJ2-2; CDR3: CASSVVSGGPGELFF
V: TRBV13; D: -; J: TRBJ2-4; CDR3: CASSLKGLWRAGAKNIQYF
V: TRBV7-8; D: -; J: TRBJ1-1; CDR3: CASSLEAPAFF
V: TRBV5-1; D: -; J: TRBJ2-1; CDR3: CASSLGRGEQFF